This TCR beta chain was found in a study of cytomegalovirus exposure and HLA in healthy donors. As to this clone: What it binds is unknown.

The CDR3 is made up of 13 amino acids. CDR1 MNHEY and CDR2 SVGAGI come from the germline V gene. After removal of 6 bases from V and 7 bases from J, the junction contained 6 bases not matched to a gene. PCR primers comprised 60 Vbeta and 13 Jbeta primers. Produced via immunoSEQ multiplex PCR; TCRdb's table is partial and in-frame only. The data contain about 120,000 clones, roughly 80% of them singletons. Study results and limitations: One variant, a missense change in DCLRE1C, was linked in a later analysis to TCR beta V- and J-gene trimming.

V and J are TRBV6-5 and TRBJ1-5, with 7 positions matching TRBD1. The sequencing input was PBMCs. This TCR was recovered from a female donor in good health and CMV-seronegative. This CDR3 is CASSPTGDQPQHF. The CDR3 region has the DNA TGTGCCAGCAGCCCAACAGGGGACCAGCCCCAGCATTTT.